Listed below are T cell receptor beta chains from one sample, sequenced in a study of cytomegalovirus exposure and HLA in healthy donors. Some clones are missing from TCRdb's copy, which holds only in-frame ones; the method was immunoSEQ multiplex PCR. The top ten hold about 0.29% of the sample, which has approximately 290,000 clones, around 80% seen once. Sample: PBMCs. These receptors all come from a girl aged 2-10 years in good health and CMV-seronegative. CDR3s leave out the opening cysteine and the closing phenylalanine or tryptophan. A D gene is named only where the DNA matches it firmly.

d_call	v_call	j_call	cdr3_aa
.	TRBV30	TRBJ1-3	AWSSNRAASGNTIY
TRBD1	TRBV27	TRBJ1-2	ASTTKQGIGYT
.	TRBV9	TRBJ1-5	ASSVRPEGPPQH
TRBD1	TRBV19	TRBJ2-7	ASSVDPGQGASEQY
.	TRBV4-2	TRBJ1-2	ASSQDPTTTPIYGYT
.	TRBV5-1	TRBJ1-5	ASSLGTLEANQPQH
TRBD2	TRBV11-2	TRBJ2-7	ASSLEASGRDEQY
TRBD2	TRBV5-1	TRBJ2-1	ASSPGGTSGKGEQF
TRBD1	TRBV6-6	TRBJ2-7	ASSHGATGVYEQY
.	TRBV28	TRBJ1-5	ASSSRGLGQPQH
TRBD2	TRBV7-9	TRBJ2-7	SSTILAAGVFEQY
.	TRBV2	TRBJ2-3	ASSALLAPNTDTQY
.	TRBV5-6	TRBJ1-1	ASSPGSRAEAF
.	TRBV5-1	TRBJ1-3	ASSLEVLSLDSTIY
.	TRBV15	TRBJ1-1	ATSRVFQASMNTEAF
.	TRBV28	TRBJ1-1	ASSFPRQVNTEAF
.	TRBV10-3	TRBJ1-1	AIGLRNTEAF
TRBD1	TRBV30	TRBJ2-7	AWSVGQGSPYEQY
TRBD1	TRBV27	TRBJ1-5	ASRLTGTRLTFNQPQH
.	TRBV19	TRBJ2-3	ASNRWGRITDTQY
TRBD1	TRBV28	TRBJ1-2	ASSSQLTGEFGYT
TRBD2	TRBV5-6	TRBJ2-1	ASTFGLAGLNEQF
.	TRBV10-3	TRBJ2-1	AISERGGGTGYNEQF
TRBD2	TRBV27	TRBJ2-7	ASSLLRLAGGPRGLEQY
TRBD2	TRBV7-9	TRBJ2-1	ASSPSGGRGNEQF
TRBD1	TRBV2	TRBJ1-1	ASSEARDRVVRTEAF
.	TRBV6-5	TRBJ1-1	ASRPQVNTEAF
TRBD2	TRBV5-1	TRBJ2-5	ASSLRLAEETQY
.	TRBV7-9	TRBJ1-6	ASTQRSGSPLH
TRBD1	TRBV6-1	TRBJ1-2	ASRVRDRESNT
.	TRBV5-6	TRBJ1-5	ASSAALNQPQH